Listed below are T cell receptor beta chains from one sample, sequenced in a study of blood T cell repertoires in COVID-19. Only in-frame clones appear in the TCRdb table, and some are missing; sequencing was by immunoSEQ multiplex PCR. The sample holds roughly 100,000 clones, about 85% seen once. The source material was peripheral blood. Every receptor here comes from a man in his forties or fifties in a cohort sampled during active COVID-19. The CDR3 runs from the conserved cysteine through the conserved F or W. A D gene is named only where the DNA matches it firmly. Not every row has a clone size; where given, it reads once, few, many or a size class.

>TRBJ2-1|TRBV5-1|NA|TRBD2|15
TGCGCCAGTGGTCGACTAGCGGGGGCGTCGGGTGAGCAGTTCTTC
CASGRLAGASGEQFF
>TRBJ2-3|TRBV5-6|NA|NA|14
TGTGCCAGCAGCTTCCAGGGTATAACAGATACGCAGTATTTT
CASSFQGITDTQYF
>TRBJ2-5|TRBV5-4|NA|TRBD1|17
TGTGCCAGCAGCTTAGGGGGACAGGGTATGCGGCAAGAGACCCAGTACTTC
CASSLGGQGMRQETQYF
>TRBJ1-3|TRBV9|NA|NA|17
TGTGCCAGCAGCCCCCGCCCTGCCCGGAGCTCTGGAAACACCATATATTTT
CASSPRPARSSGNTIYF
>TRBJ2-1|TRBV27|NA|NA|16
TGTGCCAGCAGCTCCGGGGGGCGTGCCTCCTACAATGAGCAGTTCTTC
CASSSGGRASYNEQFF
>TRBJ2-5|TRBV4-1|NA|TRBD2|15
TGCGCCAGCAGCCAAGAAACCGGGGGGGCTGGGACCCAGTACTTC
CASSQETGGAGTQYF
>TRBJ2-1|TRBV5-8|NA|TRBD2|15
TGTGCCAGCTGTCGGACTAGCGGGGGCTACAATGAGCAGTTCTTC
CASCRTSGGYNEQFF
>TRBJ2-2|TRBV7-9|few|TRBD1|15
TGTGCCAGCAGCTGGCAGGGGGCGGGCACCGGGGAGCTGTTTTTT
CASSWQGAGTGELFF
>TRBJ2-2|TRBV3-1/TRBV3-2|NA|NA|17
TGTGCCAGCAGCCAAGACCCCATCCTCCGGGGAAAGGGGGAGCTGTTTTTT
CASSQDPILRGKGELFF
>TRBJ2-3|TRBV9|once|TRBD2|15
TGTGCCAGCAGCGTAGGGCTAGCGGGGGTAGATACGCAGTATTTT
CASSVGLAGVDTQYF
>TRBJ1-1|TRBV5-6|NA|TRBD1|16
TGTGCCAGCAGCTTGGCCGGGACAGGAGAGAACACTGAAGCTTTCTTT
CASSLAGTGENTEAFF
>TRBJ2-7|TRBV6-1|NA|TRBD2|14
TGTGCCAGCAGTGAAACAGCGGGGGGCCGTGGGCAGTACTTC
CASSETAGGRGQYF
>TRBJ2-5|TRBV11-2|NA|NA|14
TGTGCCAGCAGCACGGATCGGGGAGGCGAGACCCAGTACTTC
CASSTDRGGETQYF
>TRBJ2-1|TRBV9|NA|NA|13
TGTGCCAGCAGCGCCTCCGTGAGGAATGAGCAGTTCTTC
CASSASVRNEQFF
>TRBJ2-6|TRBV2|NA|TRBD2|19
TGTGCCAGCAGTGAACTAGCGGGGGGATATGTCTCTGGGGCCAACGTCCTGACTTTC
CASSELAGGYVSGANVLTF
>TRBJ2-3|TRBV2|once|NA|16
TGTGCCAGCAGTGAATTCTCGTCAGTTAGCACAGATACGCAGTATTTT
CASSEFSSVSTDTQYF
>TRBJ2-3|TRBV10-3|NA|TRBD2|15
TGTGCCATCAGTGACGGGGAGGGTCCAAGAGATACGCAGTATTTT
CAISDGEGPRDTQYF
>TRBJ1-2|TRBV29-1|NA|NA|15
TGCAGCGTTGGGGGCCCGGGGGTCGGTAACTATGGCTACACCTTC
CSVGGPGVGNYGYTF
>TRBJ2-4|TRBV5-4|NA|NA|14
TGTGCCAGCAGCTTGACAGGGGCCAAAAACATTCAGTACTTC
CASSLTGAKNIQYF
>TRBJ1-4|TRBV5-1|NA|NA|14
TGCGCCAGCAGCTTAGTTCAAGGAGGCTCGGGGCTGTTTTTT
CASSLVQGGSGLFF
>TRBJ1-1|TRBV28|NA|NA|12
TGTGCCAGCACCCCCCGATTGAGTGAAGCTTTCTTT
CASTPRLSEAFF
>TRBJ2-3|TRBV5-1|NA|NA|16
TGCGCCAGCAGGAATCTCCGCGGGGATCAGGCAGATACGCAGTATTTT
CASRNLRGDQADTQYF
>TRBJ2-3|TRBV27|NA|NA|14
TGTGCCAGCAGTTTAACCAGGTCTACAGATACGCAGTATTTT
CASSLTRSTDTQYF
>TRBJ2-1|TRBV5-5|NA|TRBD1|16
TGTGCCAGCAGCTTGGTGGTGGGACAGGGGGCGAATGAGCAGTTCTTC
CASSLVVGQGANEQFF
>TRBJ1-1|TRBV24-1|NA|NA|13
TGTGCCACCAGTGATGCAGGGAGGACTGAAGCTTTCTTT
CATSDAGRTEAFF
>TRBJ2-7|TRBV4-3|NA|TRBD2|16
TGCGCCAGCAGCCAAGGAGTTGCGGGGGGCGCCTACGAGCAGTACTTC
CASSQGVAGGAYEQYF
>TRBJ2-3|TRBV5-8|NA|TRBD2|15
TGTGCCAGCAGTGTCTCAGCGGGGGGAACAGATACGCAGTATTTT
CASSVSAGGTDTQYF
>TRBJ2-1|TRBV27|NA|NA|13
TGTGCCAGCAGTCAAATACAGGGAGATGAGCAGTTCTTC
CASSQIQGDEQFF
>TRBJ1-3|TRBV6-1|NA|NA|15
TGTGCCAGCAGTGAAGCAGGAGCCTCTGGAAACACCATATATTTT
CASSEAGASGNTIYF
>TRBJ2-2|TRBV27|NA|NA|17
TGTGCCAGCAGCCTAGGGGGGGGACGTCGTGACACCGGGGAGCTGTTTTTT
CASSLGGGRRDTGELFF
>TRBJ1-6|TRBV4-1|NA|NA|15
TGCGCCAGCAGCCAAGCTCGCAGCGCTCTTTCACCCCTCCACTTT
CASSQARSALSPLHF
>TRBJ2-5|TRBV24-1|NA|NA|15
TGTGCCACCAGTGACGGGACAAGGGCCGAAGAGACCCAGTACTTC
CATSDGTRAEETQYF
>TRBJ1-5|TRBV7-2|NA|NA|13
TGTGCCAGCAGCTTTGACTCCAATCAGCCCCAGCATTTT
CASSFDSNQPQHF
>TRBJ2-2|TRBV7-8|NA|TRBD1|19
TGTGCCAGCAGCTCCTTCCTACGAGGGACAGGGTCGCGATCCGGGGAGCTGTTTTTT
CASSSFLRGTGSRSGELFF
>TRBJ1-5|TRBV9|NA|TRBD1|14
TGTGCCAGCAGCCCACAGGGGATCCATCAGCCCCAGCATTTT
CASSPQGIHQPQHF
>TRBJ1-2|TRBV12-3/TRBV12-4|NA|TRBD1|12
TGTGCCAGCAGTTTCAGGGGGGTAGGCTACACCTTC
CASSFRGVGYTF
>TRBJ1-3|TRBV27|few|TRBD1|16
TGTGCCAGCAGTTTCTCCGGGACAGGAGTTGGAAACACCATATATTTT
CASSFSGTGVGNTIYF
>TRBJ2-7|TRBV15|NA|TRBD1|15
TGTGCCACCAGCAGAGCCGGGACAGGGGGTGCCGAGCAGTACTTC
CATSRAGTGGAEQYF
>TRBJ2-5|TRBV28|NA|NA|15
TGTGCCAGCATGGAAGGCGGGTTCCACCAAGAGACCCAGTACTTC
CASMEGGFHQETQYF
>TRBJ2-1|TRBV6-5|NA|TRBD2|16
TGTGCCAGCAGTTACTTCCCTAGCGGGGGCTACAATGAGCAGTTCTTC
CASSYFPSGGYNEQFF
>TRBJ1-5|TRBV7-6|NA|TRBD1|15
TGTGCCAGCAGCTTGGGACAGGGGTCGGGTCAGCCCCAGCATTTT
CASSLGQGSGQPQHF